This T cell receptor (beta chain) appears in the sequencing data of a study of glioma-infiltrating T cells after dendritic cell vaccination. Blood PBMC samples: pre-vaccination, two weeks post third vaccination, and at tumor progression. V dropped 6 bases and J dropped 4 bases, with 13 bases sitting between them. Germline V gene lookup returns CDR1 SEHNR and CDR2 FQNEAQ (reference sequence). CDR3 length equals 14 residues. This table comes from immunoSEQ multiplex PCR, and its TCRdb copy is limited to in-frame clones, with some not included. This sample has some 87,000 clones, with under 90% found just once.

The chain is built from TRBV7-9 and TRBJ2-1; D perhaps matches TRBD2 (6 bases). This TCR came from a human donor with glioblastoma. The sequencing here drew on blood, taken before dendritic cell vaccination. CDR3 in DNA: TGTGCCAGCAGGCGGGGACCGCTATACAATGAGCAGTTCTTC. Translation gives CASRRGPLYNEQFF.